This T cell receptor (beta chain) was sequenced in a study of cytomegalovirus exposure and HLA in healthy donors. Study context: Roughly 85 million unique TCRs from HLA-typed donors were held in an early release of data.

With respect to this clone: Its specificity is unknown.

Study outcomes and limitations: HLA alleles were associated with roughly 17,000 TCR beta sequences in a later analysis at 0.05 false discovery rate.

The germline V gene has CDR1 MNHEY and CDR2 SVGAGI. There are 15 residues in the CDR3. V shed 0 bases and J shed 2 bases, with 10 bases lying between them. The PCR ran on 60 Vbeta and 13 Jbeta primers. Assay: immunoSEQ multiplex PCR; the TCRdb copy retains only in-frame clones and omits some. The sample contains about 130,000 clones, 80% to 90% of which appear only once. The donors were healthy bone marrow donors. Likely unrecorded immune exposures existed in these nominally healthy donors. This rearrangement joins TRBV6-5 to TRBJ1-1, with D possibly matching TRBD1 (5 bases). The sequencing sample was made of PBMCs. This TCR was recovered from a man aged 45-60 years in good health and CMV-seronegative. The CDR3 DNA follows: TGTGCCAGCAGTTACTCCAGGGCCCTCAACACTGAAGCTTTCTTT. Translation: CASSYSRALNTEAFF.